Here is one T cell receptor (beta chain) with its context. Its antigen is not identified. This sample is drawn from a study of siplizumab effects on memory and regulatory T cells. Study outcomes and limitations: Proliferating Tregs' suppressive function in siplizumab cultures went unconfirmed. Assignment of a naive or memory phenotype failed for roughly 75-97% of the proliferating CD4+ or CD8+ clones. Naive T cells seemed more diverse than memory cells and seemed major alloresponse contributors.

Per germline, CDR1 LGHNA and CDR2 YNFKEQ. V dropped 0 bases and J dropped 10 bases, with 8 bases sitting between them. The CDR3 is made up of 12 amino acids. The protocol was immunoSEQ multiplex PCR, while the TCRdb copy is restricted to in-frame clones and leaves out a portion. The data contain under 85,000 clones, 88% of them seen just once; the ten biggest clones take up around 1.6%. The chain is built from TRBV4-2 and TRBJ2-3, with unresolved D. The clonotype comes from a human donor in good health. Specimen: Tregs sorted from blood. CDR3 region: CASSQEEGSQYF. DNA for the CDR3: TGTGCCAGCAGCCAAGAAGAAGGGTCGCAGTATTTT.